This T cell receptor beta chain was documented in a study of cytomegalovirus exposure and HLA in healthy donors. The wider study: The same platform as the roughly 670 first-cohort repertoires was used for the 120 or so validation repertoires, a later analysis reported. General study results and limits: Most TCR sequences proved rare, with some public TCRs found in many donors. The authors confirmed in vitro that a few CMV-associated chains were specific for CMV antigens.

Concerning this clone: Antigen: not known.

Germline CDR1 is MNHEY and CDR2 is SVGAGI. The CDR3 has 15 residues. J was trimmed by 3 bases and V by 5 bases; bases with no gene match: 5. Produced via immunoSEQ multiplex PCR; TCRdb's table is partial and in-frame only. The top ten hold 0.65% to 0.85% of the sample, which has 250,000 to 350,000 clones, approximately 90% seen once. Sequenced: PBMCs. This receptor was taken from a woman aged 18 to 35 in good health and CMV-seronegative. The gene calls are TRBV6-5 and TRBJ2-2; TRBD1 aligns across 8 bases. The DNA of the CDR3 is TGTGCCAGCAGTCCGGGACAGGCCTACACCGGGGAGCTGTTTTTT. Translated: CASSPGQAYTGELFF.